This TCR beta chain emerged from a study of cytomegalovirus exposure and HLA in healthy donors. The PCR ran on 60 Vbeta and 13 Jbeta primers. This table comes from immunoSEQ multiplex PCR, and its TCRdb copy is limited to in-frame clones, with some not included. The repertoire table contains 75,000 to 100,000 clones. The CDR3 sequence is 16 residues long. The source material was PBMCs. V is TRBV7-5 and J is TRBJ2-2; the listed D gene, TRBD1, was not tested against the DNA. TRBV7-5 corresponds to a pseudogene. This TCR derives from a woman aged 55-69 years in good health and CMV-seronegative. The CDR3 DNA reads as TGTGCCAGAAGCGCCACCGGGACAGGGACGACCGGGGAGCTGTTTTTT. Amino acid sequence: CARSATGTGTTGELFF.